What follows is one T cell receptor (beta chain) and its context. Its antigen is as yet unknown. The CDR3 sequence is 16 residues long. The junction had 9 bases not matched to a gene; V was cut back by 1 base and J by 7 bases. Germline CDR1 and CDR2: PRHDT and FYEKMQ (reference sequence). This entry comes from a study of pediatric ulcerative colitis. General study points: Blood samples from a couple of patients yielded substantially fewer templates and were excluded from blood-rectal overlap analysis.

Assay used: immunoSEQ multiplex PCR; TCRdb lists only in-frame clones, some missing. The sample includes around 61,000 clones, 85% to 90% of them seen just once. The receptor was isolated from a boy between 5 and 17 years old with severe ulcerative colitis. The chain employs TRBV13 and TRBJ2-1; 8 bases fit TRBD2. The source material was blood. The CDR3 loop reads CASSLARLARLNEQFF. Written as DNA, the CDR3 is TGTGCCAGCAGCTTAGCCAGACTAGCGAGATTGAATGAGCAGTTCTTC.